The 3 T cell receptor beta chains listed next were all sequenced from one sample in a study of Ad26.COV2.S vaccination and SARS-CoV-2 variants. As for treatment: over 15 received Ad26.COV2.S at low or high dose, single or two shots; 5 received placebo; per-sample allocation not given. Specimen acquisition occurred on day 63 following the initial vaccine or placebo injection. The data were produced by immunoSEQ multiplex PCR, yet TCRdb's version contains in-frame clones alone and is incomplete. The sample consists of roughly 300,000 clones, 86% of them appearing once. Sequencing used peripheral blood, obtained in a trial of Ad26.COV2.S vaccine versus placebo. The receptors were sampled from a person between 18 and 59 years old who received the Ad26.COV2.S COVID-19 vaccine or a placebo.

The chain joins TRBV9 to TRBJ1-2, with D perhaps matching TRBD1 (6 bases). The germline V gene encodes CDR1 SGDLS and CDR2 YYNGEE. V was clipped by 0 bases and J by 4 bases, with 16 bases between them. CDR3 length equals 16 residues. The CDR3 bases are TGTGCCAGCAGCGTAGCTGAGTCGGGGGCTGGCTATGGCTACACCTTC. Translating gives CASSVAESGAGYGYTF.

V and J are TRBV4-3 and TRBJ1-1; TRBD1 is a possible D gene (6 bases). The V end was cut by 2 bases, the J end by 4 bases, with 14 bases between. Germline loops: CDR1 LGHNA, CDR2 YSLEER. This CDR3 spans 15 amino acids. DNA of the CDR3: TGCGCCAGCAGCCAACTTACAGGGTGGGGCACTGAAGCTTTCTTT. As protein: CASSQLTGWGTEAFF.

The V gene is TRBV3-1 (or the pseudogene TRBV3-2), the J gene TRBJ1-2, with D hard to call. The CDR3 has 17 amino acids. CDR1 and CDR2 from the germline V gene are LGHDT and YNNKEL (reference sequence). The V end was cut by 4 bases, the J end by 1 base, with 19 bases between. The CDR3 DNA follows: TGTGCCAGCAGCCCCACTCCCAGTGGTTGGGGTAACTATGGCTACACCTTC. Translating gives CASSPTPSGWGNYGYTF.